The 8 T cell receptor beta chains presented below share a single source sample, sequenced in a study of blood T cells in healthy people across ages. A J-beta primer mix and a sample-barcoded 5' primer were used in a second PCR of roughly 6 to 12 cycles. TCRdb reprocessed the 5' RACE reads with MiXCR, giving one entry per CDR3 protein. The data hold more than 500,000 distinct CDR3 sequences, with about 29% observed a single time. The sample also formed part of further work on T cells of mothers and their children.

The sequencing sample was made of blood. The receptor source for this set is a boy between 2 and 10 years old in good health.

The chain is built from TRBV4-2 and TRBJ2-5; D might be TRBD2 (6 bases). Germline-derived CDR1 and CDR2 are LGHNA and YNFKEQ. Trimming took 2 bases from V and 4 from J, leaving 23 bases between them. The CDR3 length is 18 residues. CDR3 amino acids: CASSQRTEPGISGETQYF. In DNA, the CDR3 is TGTGCCAGCAGCCAACGAACAGAACCGGGAATTAGCGGAGAGACCCAGTACTTC.

This clonotype was counted between two and nine times. The rearrangement joins TRBV6-6 to TRBJ2-5; D unclear. The CDR3 runs 16 residues. V shed 7 bases and J shed 5 bases, with 23 bases lying between them. Per germline, CDR1 MNHNY and CDR2 SVGAGI (reference sequence). CDR3 DNA: TGTGCCAGCACAGAACCAGGTCCGCCGGCTAGGGAGACCCAGTACTTC. It specifies CASTEPGPPARETQYF.

The chain joins TRBV5-1 to TRBJ2-5; no clear D. Near its end, the DNA agrees better with TRBJ2-7, so the J call may be wrong. The CDR3 contains 13 residues. Germline loops: CDR1 SGHRS, CDR2 YFSETQ. CDR3 amino acids: CASRLKSSYEQYF. CDR3 sequence (DNA): TGCGCCAGCAGGTTGAAGTCCTCCTACGAGCAGTACTTC.

This chain uses TRBV27 with TRBJ2-2; 7 positions match TRBD1. The V segment lost 6 bases and the J segment 3 bases; nucleotides outside the gene matches: 10. The CDR3 is 16 amino acids. Germline V gives CDR1 MNHEY, CDR2 SMNVEV (reference sequence). The DNA for the CDR3 is TGTGCCAGCAGCTCATTGACAGGGCTGGACACCGGGGAGCTGTTTTTT. Translated, it gives CASSSLTGLDTGELFF.

This clonotype was recorded a few times. V is TRBV7-2 and J is TRBJ1-2, with unresolved D. The length of the CDR3 is 14 residues. The ends were cut back, 10 bases at V and 10 bases at J, with 25 bases in the middle. Germline CDR1 reads SGHTA; CDR2 reads FQGNSA. CDR3 protein: CANGGRGWRDAYTF. The CDR3 DNA is TGTGCCAACGGAGGACGCGGGTGGAGGGATGCCTACACCTTC. The whole variable domain, filled in from reference TRBV7-2 and TRBJ1-2, reads GAGVSQSPSNKVTEKGKDVELRCDPISGHTALYWYRQSLGQGLEFLIYFQGNSAPDKSGLPSDRFSAERTGGSVSTLTIQRTQQEDSAVYLCANGGRGWRDAYTFGSGTRLTVV.

This clonotype was picked up a small number of times. The J gene is TRBJ1-2, the V gene TRBV7-2; no definite D call. Germline CDR1 is SGHTA and CDR2 is FQGNSA. This CDR3 is built from 13 residues. V was shortened by 1 base and J by 6 bases, with 9 bases between the two germline ends. The CDR3 loop reads CASSLGAEDGYTF. DNA for the CDR3: TGTGCCAGCAGCTTAGGGGCAGAGGATGGCTACACCTTC. Combining the CDR3 with reference TRBV7-2 and TRBJ1-2 gives the whole variable domain GAGVSQSPSNKVTEKGKDVELRCDPISGHTALYWYRQSLGQGLEFLIYFQGNSAPDKSGLPSDRFSAERTGGSVSTLTIQRTQQEDSAVYLCASSLGAEDGYTFGSGTRLTVV.

This clonotype was seen repeatedly, ten times or more. The V call is TRBV3-1, the J call TRBJ2-4; D may be TRBD2 (5 bases). CDR1 is LGHDT and CDR2 is YNNKEL in the germline V gene (reference sequence). Trimming removed 0 bases from V and 4 bases from J, with 7 bases in between. The CDR3 contains 14 residues. The CDR3 reads CASSQDGGKNIQYF. The DNA for the CDR3 is TGTGCCAGCAGCCAAGATGGCGGGAAAAACATTCAGTACTTC.

The gene calls are TRBV6-5 and TRBJ1-1; 10 bases match TRBD1. The V and J ends lost 5 bases and 6 bases, in that order; junction bases with no gene match: 3. Looked up from germline, CDR1 is MNHEY and CDR2 is SVGAGI. CDR3 length equals 13 residues. This chain's CDR3 is CASSRTGGSEAFF. The CDR3, as DNA: TGTGCCAGCAGTCGGACAGGGGGGTCTGAAGCTTTCTTT.